This T cell receptor beta chain was documented in a study of spatial heterogeneity in lung cancer. Findings and caveats of the study: Ubiquitous and regional nonsynonymous mutations were each tracked by the matching count of ubiquitous or regional expanded TCRs. Intratumoral expanded alpha and beta TCR counts were found to track tumor mutation counts.

Unique molecular identifiers tagged every individual TCR cDNA molecule. TCRdb fed the 5' RACE reads into MiXCR, producing one record per CDR3 protein. The sample has approximately 1,500 distinct CDR3 sequences; 10% are singletons. By share, this clonotype counts as large (0.1 to 1%). Its antigen is undetermined. Found in a library prepared for alpha chains, this beta chain is an off-target read, and its abundance has little meaning. This CDR3 is 15 amino acids long. In germline, CDR1 is MNHEY, CDR2 SMNVEV (reference sequence). V lost 6 bases and J lost 6; bases outside the gene matches: 4. Time point in this sample: sample taken at primary tumor resection. In each case, whole RNA from tumor, nontumor lung or frozen PBMC was sequenced unsorted.

This chain links TRBV27 with TRBJ2-1, with 14 bases identical to TRBD2. This sequence was found in a female donor with early-stage non-small cell lung cancer. This sample comprised lung tumor tissue, obtained at surgery. The CDR3 protein is CASSAGTSGGNEQFF. CDR3 DNA: TGTGCCAGCAGCGCTGGGACTAGCGGGGGCAATGAGCAGTTCTTC.